The clone carrying this T cell receptor beta chain was seen once. RNA, once extracted, was reverse transcribed into cDNA for use as the sequencing template. TCRdb's copy holds only in-frame clones and misses some; the assay was immunoSEQ multiplex PCR. The repertoire has under 75,000 clones, 45% to 50% of them found once; the top ten carry approximately 18%. Germline lookup yields CDR1 MNHEY and CDR2 SVGAGI. Trimming took 8 bases from V and 5 from J, leaving 15 bases between them. The length of the CDR3 is 13 residues. These data are taken from a study of CD8+ T cells in alopecia areata. The clonotype was recovered from a human donor with alopecia areata. The chain links TRBV6-5 to TRBJ2-5, with a weak D call TRBD2 (5 bases). The starting material was CD8+ T cells sorted from blood, obtained at week 0. The CDR3 DNA reads as TGTGCCAGCGCCGCGTCGCCGGGGGAGACCCAGTACTTC. As protein: CASAASPGETQYF.